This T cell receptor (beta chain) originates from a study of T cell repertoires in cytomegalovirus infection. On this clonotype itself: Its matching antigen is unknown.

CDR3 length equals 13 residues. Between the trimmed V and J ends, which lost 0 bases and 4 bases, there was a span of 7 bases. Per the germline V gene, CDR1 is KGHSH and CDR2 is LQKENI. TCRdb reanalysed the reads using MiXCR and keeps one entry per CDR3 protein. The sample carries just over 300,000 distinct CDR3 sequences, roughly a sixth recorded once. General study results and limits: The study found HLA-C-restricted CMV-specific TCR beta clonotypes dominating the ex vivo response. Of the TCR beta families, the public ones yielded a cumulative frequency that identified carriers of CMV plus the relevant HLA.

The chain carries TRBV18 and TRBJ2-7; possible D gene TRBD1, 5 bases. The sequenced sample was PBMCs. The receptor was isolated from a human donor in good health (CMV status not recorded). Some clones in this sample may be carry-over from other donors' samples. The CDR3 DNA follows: TGTGCCAGCTCACCACCGGCAGGGTACGAGCAGTACTTC. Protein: CASSPPAGYEQYF.